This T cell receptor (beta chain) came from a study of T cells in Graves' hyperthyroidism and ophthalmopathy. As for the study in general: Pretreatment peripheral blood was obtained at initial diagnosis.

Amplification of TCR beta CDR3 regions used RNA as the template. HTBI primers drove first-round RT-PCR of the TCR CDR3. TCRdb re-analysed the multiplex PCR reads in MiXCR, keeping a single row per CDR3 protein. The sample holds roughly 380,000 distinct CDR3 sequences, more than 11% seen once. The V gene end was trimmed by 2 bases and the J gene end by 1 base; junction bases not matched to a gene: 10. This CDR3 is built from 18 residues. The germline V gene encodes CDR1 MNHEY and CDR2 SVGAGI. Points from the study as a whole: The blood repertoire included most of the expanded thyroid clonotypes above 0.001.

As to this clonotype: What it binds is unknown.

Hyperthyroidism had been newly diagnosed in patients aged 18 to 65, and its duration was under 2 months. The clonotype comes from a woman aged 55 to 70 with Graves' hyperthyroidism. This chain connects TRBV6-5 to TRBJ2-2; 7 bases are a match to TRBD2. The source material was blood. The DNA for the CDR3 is TGTGCCAGCAGTTACCCCTCGCGGGGGACCGGGAACACCGGGGAGCTGTTTTTT. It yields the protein CASSYPSRGTGNTGELFF.